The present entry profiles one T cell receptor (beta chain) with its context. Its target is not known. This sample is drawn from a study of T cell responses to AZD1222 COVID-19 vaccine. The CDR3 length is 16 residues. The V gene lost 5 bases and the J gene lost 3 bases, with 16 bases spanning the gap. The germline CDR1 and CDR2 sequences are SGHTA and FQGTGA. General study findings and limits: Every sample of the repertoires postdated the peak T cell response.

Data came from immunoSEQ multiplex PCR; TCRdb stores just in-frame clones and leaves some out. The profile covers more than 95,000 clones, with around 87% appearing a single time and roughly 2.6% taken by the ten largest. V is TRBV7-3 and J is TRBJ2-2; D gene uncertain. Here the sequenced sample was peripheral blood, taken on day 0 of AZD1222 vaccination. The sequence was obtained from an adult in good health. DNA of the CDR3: TGTGCCAGCAGCAGAGGCCCGTCGGTGGACACCGGGGAGCTGTTTTTT. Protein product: CASSRGPSVDTGELFF.